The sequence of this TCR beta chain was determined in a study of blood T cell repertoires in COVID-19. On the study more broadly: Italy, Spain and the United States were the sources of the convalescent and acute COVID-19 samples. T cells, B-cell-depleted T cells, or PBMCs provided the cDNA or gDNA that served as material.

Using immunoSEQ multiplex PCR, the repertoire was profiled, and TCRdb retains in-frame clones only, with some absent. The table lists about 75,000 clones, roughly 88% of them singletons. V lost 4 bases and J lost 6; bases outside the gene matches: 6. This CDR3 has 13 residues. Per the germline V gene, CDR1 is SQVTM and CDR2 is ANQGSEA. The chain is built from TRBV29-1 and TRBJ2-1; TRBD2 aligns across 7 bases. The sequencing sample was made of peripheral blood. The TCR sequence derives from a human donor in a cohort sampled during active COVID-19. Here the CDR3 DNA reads TGCAGCGTTGGAGCGGGGCTAGGCAATGAGCAGTTCTTC. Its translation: CSVGAGLGNEQFF.